This TCR beta chain stems from a study of CD8 T cells in Susac syndrome. A quantity of about 0.45 to 1 ug RNA underwent reverse transcription using random hexamers. Each CDR3 protein gets one entry after TCRdb re-called the immunoSEQ multiplex PCR reads with MiXCR. The sample has under 200,000 distinct CDR3 sequences, 90% to 97% seen once. The clonotype originates from a human donor with Susac syndrome. Specimen: CD4+ T cells from PBMCs.

The CDR3 bases are TGTGCCAGTAGTAATCGGGGAAACCCGCCCTACAATGAGCAGTTCTTC. This translates into CASSNRGNPPYNEQFF. This chain links TRBV19 with TRBJ2-1, with TRBD2 as a possible D gene (5 bases). V lost 4 bases to trimming and J lost 2 bases, with 15 bases between them. The germline gives CDR1 LNHDA, CDR2 SQIVND (reference sequence). The CDR3 consists of 16 residues.